This T cell receptor (beta chain) was retrieved from a study of siplizumab effects on memory and regulatory T cells. From germline, CDR1 is LNHDA and CDR2 SQIVND (reference sequence). The CDR3 extends over 14 amino acids. Trimming took 5 bases from V and 7 from J, leaving 18 bases between them. Study-level findings and limits: Siplizumab caused a significant drop in alloreactive sequences traceable to unstimulated CD4+ memory cells. Mean Treg-derived proportions of mappable alloreactive CD4+ clones were just under 70% for siplizumab and 25% to 30% for controls. Memory T cells appeared less diverse than naive cells, which seemed to contribute substantially to alloresponse.

Per sample, 95,000 to 100,000 TCR templates underwent assay. Assay used: immunoSEQ multiplex PCR; TCRdb lists only in-frame clones, some missing. The sample has some 97,000 clones; 90% to 95% are singletons. On this clone itself: Its antigen is unidentified.

Sequences were obtained from Tregs sorted from blood. This TCR was sampled from a human donor in good health. The gene calls are TRBV19 and TRBJ2-7, with unresolved D. CDR3 region: CASSQLTAWKEQYF. As DNA, the CDR3 is TGTGCCAGTAGTCAGTTGACCGCGTGGAAGGAGCAGTACTTC.